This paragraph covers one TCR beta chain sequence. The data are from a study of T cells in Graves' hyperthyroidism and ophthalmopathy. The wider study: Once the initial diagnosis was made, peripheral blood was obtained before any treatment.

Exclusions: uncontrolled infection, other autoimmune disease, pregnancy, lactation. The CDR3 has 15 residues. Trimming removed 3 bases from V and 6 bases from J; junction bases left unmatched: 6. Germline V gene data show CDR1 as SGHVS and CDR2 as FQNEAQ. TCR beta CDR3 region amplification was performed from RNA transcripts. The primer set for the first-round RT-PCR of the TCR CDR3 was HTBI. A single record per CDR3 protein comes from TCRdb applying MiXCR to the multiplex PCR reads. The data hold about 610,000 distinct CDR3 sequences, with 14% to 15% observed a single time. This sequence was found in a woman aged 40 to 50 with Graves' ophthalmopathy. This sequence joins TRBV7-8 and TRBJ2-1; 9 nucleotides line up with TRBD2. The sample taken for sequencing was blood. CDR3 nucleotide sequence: TGTGCCAGCAGCTTCCCGACTAGCGGACTCAATGAGCAGTTCTTC. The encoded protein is CASSFPTSGLNEQFF.